This TCR beta chain was identified in a study of T cells in Graves' hyperthyroidism and ophthalmopathy. This CDR3 is built from 12 residues. Trimming removed 8 bases at V and 4 bases at J, with 12 bases between. The germline V gene has CDR1 MDHEN and CDR2 SYDVKM. The source material, RNA transcripts, was used to amplify TCR beta CDR3 regions. The TCR CDR3 first-round RT-PCR relied on the HTBI primer set. Using its own MiXCR run on the multiplex PCR reads, TCRdb lists one record per CDR3 protein. The table lists some 250,000 distinct CDR3 sequences, roughly 15% of them singletons, with 13% in the top ten. This clonotype was picked up many times. Patients with uncontrolled infections, other autoimmune diseases, pregnancy or lactation were excluded.

This TCR was recovered from a woman aged 40 to 50 with Graves' hyperthyroidism that later progressed to Graves' ophthalmopathy. J is TRBJ2-7 and V is TRBV28, with TRBD2 as a possible D gene (6 bases). Sequenced material: blood. CDR3 amino acids: CASADAGYEQYF. CDR3 DNA: TGTGCCAGCGCAGACGCGGGGTACGAGCAGTACTTC.